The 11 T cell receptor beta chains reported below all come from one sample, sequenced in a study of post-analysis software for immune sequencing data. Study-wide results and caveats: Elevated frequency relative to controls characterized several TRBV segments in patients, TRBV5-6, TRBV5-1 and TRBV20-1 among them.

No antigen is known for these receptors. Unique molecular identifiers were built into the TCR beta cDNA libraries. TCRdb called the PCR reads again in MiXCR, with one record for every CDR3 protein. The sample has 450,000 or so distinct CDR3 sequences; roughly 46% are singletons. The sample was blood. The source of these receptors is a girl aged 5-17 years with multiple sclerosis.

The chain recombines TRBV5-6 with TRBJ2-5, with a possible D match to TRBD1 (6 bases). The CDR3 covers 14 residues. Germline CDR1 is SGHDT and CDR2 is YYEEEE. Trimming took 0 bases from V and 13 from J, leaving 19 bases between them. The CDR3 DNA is TGTGCCAGCAGCTTGGCTATGCCGACAGGTTCGAGGTACTTC. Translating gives CASSLAMPTGSRYF.

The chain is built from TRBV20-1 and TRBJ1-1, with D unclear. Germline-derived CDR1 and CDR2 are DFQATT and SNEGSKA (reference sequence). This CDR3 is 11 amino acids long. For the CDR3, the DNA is TGCAGAAGTTCCGAGAACACTGAAGCTTTCTTT. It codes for CRSSENTEAFF.

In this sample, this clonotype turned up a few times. Here the CDR3 reads CASSLAGNGYTF. The CDR3 DNA reads as TGTGCCAGCAGCTTAGCGGGGAATGGCTACACCTTC. The chain recombines TRBV7-9 with TRBJ1-2; D is unclear. The germline V gene has CDR1 SEHNR and CDR2 FQNEAQ (reference sequence). This CDR3 is built from 12 residues. Trimming shortened V by 0 bases and J by 6 bases, and 5 bases separated the two germline ends.

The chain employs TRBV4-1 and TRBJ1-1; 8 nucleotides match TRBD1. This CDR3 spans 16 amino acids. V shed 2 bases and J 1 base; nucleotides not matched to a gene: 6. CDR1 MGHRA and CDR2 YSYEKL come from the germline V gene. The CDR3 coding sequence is TGCGCCAGCAGCCAACCCAGGGGGCGCGAGAACACTGAAGCTTTCTTT. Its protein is CASSQPRGRENTEAFF.

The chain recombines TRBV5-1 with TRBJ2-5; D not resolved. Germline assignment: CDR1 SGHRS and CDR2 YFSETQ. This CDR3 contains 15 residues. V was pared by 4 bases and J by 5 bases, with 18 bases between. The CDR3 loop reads CASSLGVLSIETQYF. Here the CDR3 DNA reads TGCGCCAGCAGCCTGGGCGTTCTCTCGATTGAGACCCAGTACTTC.

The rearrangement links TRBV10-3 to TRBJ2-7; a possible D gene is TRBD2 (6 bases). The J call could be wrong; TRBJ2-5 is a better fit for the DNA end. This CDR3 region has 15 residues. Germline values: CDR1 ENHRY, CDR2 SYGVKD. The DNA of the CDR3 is TGTGCCATCAGTGCCAGACGGGGGATGCAAGAGACCCAGTACTTC. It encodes CAISARRGMQETQYF.

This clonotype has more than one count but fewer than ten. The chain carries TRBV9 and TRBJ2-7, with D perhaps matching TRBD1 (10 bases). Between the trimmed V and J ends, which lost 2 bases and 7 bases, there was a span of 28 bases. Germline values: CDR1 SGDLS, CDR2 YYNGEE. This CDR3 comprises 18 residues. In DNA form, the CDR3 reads TGTGCCAGCAGCGTCGGGACAGGGGTGGTAGCGGGAGTTGGGGAGCAGTACTTC. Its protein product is CASSVGTGVVAGVGEQYF.

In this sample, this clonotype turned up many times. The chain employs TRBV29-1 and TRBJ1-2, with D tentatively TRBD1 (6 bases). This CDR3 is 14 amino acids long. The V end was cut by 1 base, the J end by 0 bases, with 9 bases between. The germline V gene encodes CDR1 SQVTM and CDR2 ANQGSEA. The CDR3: CSVEGGGPNYGYTF. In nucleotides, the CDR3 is TGCAGCGTTGAAGGGGGGGGGCCTAACTATGGCTACACCTTC.

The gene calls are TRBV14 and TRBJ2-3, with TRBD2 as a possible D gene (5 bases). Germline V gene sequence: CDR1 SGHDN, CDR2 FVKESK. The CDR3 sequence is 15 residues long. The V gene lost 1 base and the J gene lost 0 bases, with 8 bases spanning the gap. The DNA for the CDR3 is TGTGCCAGCAGCCAAGCGGGAACTAGCACAGATACGCAGTATTTT. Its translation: CASSQAGTSTDTQYF.

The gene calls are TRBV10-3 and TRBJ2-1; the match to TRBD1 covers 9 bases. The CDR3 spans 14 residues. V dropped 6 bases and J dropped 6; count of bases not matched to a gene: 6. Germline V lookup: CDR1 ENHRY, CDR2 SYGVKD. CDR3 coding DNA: TGTGCCATCAGGGGGGACAGGGCGACCAATGAGCAGTTCTTC. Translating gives CAIRGDRATNEQFF.

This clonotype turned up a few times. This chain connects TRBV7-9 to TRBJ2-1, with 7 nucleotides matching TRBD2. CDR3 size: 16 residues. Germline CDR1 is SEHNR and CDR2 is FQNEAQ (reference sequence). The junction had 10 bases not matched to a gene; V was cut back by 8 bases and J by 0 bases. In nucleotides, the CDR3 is TGTGCCAGCCCGAATACGCGGGGGACCTCCTACAATGAGCAGTTCTTC. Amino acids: CASPNTRGTSYNEQFF.